This T cell receptor beta chain was sequenced for a study of OX40 agonist ivuxolimab in advanced cancers. This clone was recorded only once. Produced via immunoSEQ multiplex PCR; TCRdb's table is partial and in-frame only. This table holds about 32,000 clones, around 80% found once. CDR3 length: 13 amino acids. CDR1 is MNHNS and CDR2 is SASEGT in the germline V gene. Trimming took 7 bases from V and 8 from J; bases not matched to a gene: 6. Sequencing was performed on CD4+ or CD8+ T cells sorted from blood, taken in a trial of the OX40 agonist ivuxolimab. The V and J genes are TRBV6-1 and TRBJ1-4; 8 positions match TRBD1. The sequence came from an adult with an advanced solid tumor such as melanoma, head and neck, liver or kidney cancer. The CDR3, as DNA: TGTGCCAGCACCTGGACAGGGAGAGAAAAACTGTTTTTT. Protein product: CASTWTGREKLFF.